This paragraph reports one T cell receptor beta chain. This sample is drawn from a study of long-term antiretroviral therapy in people with HIV. Study background: The earliest specimens came about a decade ahead of the 2015 immediate-ART recommendation.

The germline CDR1 and CDR2 sequences are SNHLY and FYNNEI. V was clipped by 7 bases and J by 3 bases, with 10 bases between them. There are 12 residues in the CDR3. At survey level, the immunoSEQ assay was run in its v3.0 version. Each sample had sequencing targeting roughly 35,000-55,000 T-cell genomes. Some clones are missing from TCRdb's copy, which holds only in-frame ones; the method was immunoSEQ multiplex PCR. The sample lists some 28,000 clones; approximately 90% were seen once. The chain uses TRBV2 and TRBJ2-7, with no clear D. This sample comprised unsorted PBMCs, obtained 5.2 years after starting antiretroviral therapy. The receptor's source is a woman in her thirties or forties with HIV. The CDR3 nucleotides are TGTGCCAGCACCTCGGACCGCTACGAGCAGTACTTC. This translates into CASTSDRYEQYF. Using reference TRBV2 and TRBJ2-7 for the parts outside the CDR3, the full variable domain is EPEVTQTPSHQVTQMGQEVILRCVPISNHLYFYWYRQILGQKVEFLVSFYNNEISEKSEIFDDQFSVERPDGSNFTLKIRSTKLEDSAMYFCASTSDRYEQYFGPGTRLTVT.